This entry lists 7 T cell receptor beta chains sequenced from one sample in a study of blood T cell repertoires in COVID-19. Assay: immunoSEQ multiplex PCR; the TCRdb copy retains only in-frame clones and omits some. The sample records fewer than 250,000 clones, around 87% being singletons. Sequenced material: PBMCs or T cells enriched from blood (not recorded which). These receptors were collected from a man aged 25-40 years in a cohort exposed to, infected with or recovered from COVID-19 (not recorded which).

This sequence joins TRBV28 and TRBJ2-3; 12 bases map to TRBD2. The length of the CDR3 is 16 residues. CDR1 and CDR2 from the germline V gene are MDHEN and SYDVKM. V was pared by 5 bases and J by 6 bases, with 9 bases of the junction left unmatched. This CDR3 reads CASSTRTSGAPDTQYF. CDR3 DNA: TGTGCCAGCAGTACCCGGACTAGCGGGGCCCCGGATACGCAGTATTTT.

The V call is TRBV4-1, the J call TRBJ2-1; D might be TRBD2 (7 bases). Germline V gene lookup returns CDR1 MGHRA and CDR2 YSYEKL. The CDR3 runs 14 residues. The V and J ends lost 8 bases and 8 bases respectively, with 19 bases between them. CDR3 DNA sequence: TGCGCCAGCGGTCGGGGGGCGCAGGACGATGAGCAGTTCTTC. Its protein product is CASGRGAQDDEQFF.

The rearrangement uses TRBV18 and TRBJ1-2; 8 positions agree with TRBD1. Germline lookup yields CDR1 KGHSH and CDR2 LQKENI. J lost 3 bases, V lost 6 bases, and 6 bases had no gene match. The CDR3 is 14 amino acids. CDR3 in DNA: TGTGCCAGCTCGCCCGGACAGGGCGACTATGGCTACACCTTC. Protein sequence: CASSPGQGDYGYTF.

The chain recombines TRBV2 with TRBJ2-6; no firm D call. Trimming took off 11 bases at V and 0 bases at J, with 11 bases between the two ends. This CDR3 has 14 amino acids. Germline lookup yields CDR1 SNHLY and CDR2 FYNNEI. CDR3 amino acids: CAGQQISGANVLTF. CDR3 DNA: TGTGCCGGCCAACAGATCTCTGGGGCCAACGTCCTGACTTTC.

The chain has TRBV5-6 and TRBJ1-1; unclear D gene. CDR3 size: 11 residues. The germline V gene encodes CDR1 SGHDT and CDR2 YYEEEE. V dropped 4 bases and J dropped 6 bases, with 7 bases sitting between them. The CDR3 is CASSRGPEAFF. CDR3 in DNA: TGTGCCAGCAGCCGAGGGCCTGAAGCTTTCTTT. The entire variable domain, with the rest obtained from reference TRBV5-6 and TRBJ1-1, is as follows: DAGVTQSPTHLIKTRGQQVTLRCSPKSGHDTVSWYQQALGQGPQFIFQYYEEEERQRGNFPDRFSGHQFPNYSSELNVNALLLGDSALYLCASSRGPEAFFGQGTRLTVV.

This chain links TRBV14 with TRBJ2-3; D is unresolved. The CDR3 is 13 amino acids. V lost 0 bases and J lost 8, with 9 bases in between. Germline assignment: CDR1 SGHDN and CDR2 FVKESK. CDR3 in amino acids: CASSQDLSGTQYF. The CDR3 nucleotides read TGTGCCAGCAGCCAAGATCTAAGTGGTACGCAGTATTTT.

A few counts support this clone. V and J are TRBV28 and TRBJ2-2, with D maybe TRBD1 (5 bases). The CDR3 is made up of 16 amino acids. Germline V lookup: CDR1 MDHEN, CDR2 SYDVKM. Trimming shortened V by 3 bases and J by 1 base, and 12 bases separated the two germline ends. CDR3 sequence: CASSFMGRENTGELFF. DNA of the CDR3: TGTGCCAGCAGTTTCATGGGCAGGGAGAACACCGGGGAGCTGTTTTTT.